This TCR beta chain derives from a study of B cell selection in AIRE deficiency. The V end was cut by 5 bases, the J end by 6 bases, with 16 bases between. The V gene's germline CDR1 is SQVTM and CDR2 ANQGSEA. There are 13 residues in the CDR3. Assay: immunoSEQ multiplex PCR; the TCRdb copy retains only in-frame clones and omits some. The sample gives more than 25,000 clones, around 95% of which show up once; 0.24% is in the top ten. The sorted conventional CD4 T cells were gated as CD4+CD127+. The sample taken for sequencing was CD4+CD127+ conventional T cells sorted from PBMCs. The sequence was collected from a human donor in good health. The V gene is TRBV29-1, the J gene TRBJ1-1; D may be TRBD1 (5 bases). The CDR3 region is CSVSSGLGAEAFF. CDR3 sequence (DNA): TGCAGCGTTAGCTCGGGGCTAGGGGCTGAAGCTTTCTTT. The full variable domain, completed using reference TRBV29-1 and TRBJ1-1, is SAVISQKPSRDICQRGTSLTIQCQVDSQVTMMFWYRQQPGQSLTLIATANQGSEATYESGFVIDKFPISRPNLTFSTLTVSNMSPEDSSIYLCSVSSGLGAEAFFGQGTRLTVV.